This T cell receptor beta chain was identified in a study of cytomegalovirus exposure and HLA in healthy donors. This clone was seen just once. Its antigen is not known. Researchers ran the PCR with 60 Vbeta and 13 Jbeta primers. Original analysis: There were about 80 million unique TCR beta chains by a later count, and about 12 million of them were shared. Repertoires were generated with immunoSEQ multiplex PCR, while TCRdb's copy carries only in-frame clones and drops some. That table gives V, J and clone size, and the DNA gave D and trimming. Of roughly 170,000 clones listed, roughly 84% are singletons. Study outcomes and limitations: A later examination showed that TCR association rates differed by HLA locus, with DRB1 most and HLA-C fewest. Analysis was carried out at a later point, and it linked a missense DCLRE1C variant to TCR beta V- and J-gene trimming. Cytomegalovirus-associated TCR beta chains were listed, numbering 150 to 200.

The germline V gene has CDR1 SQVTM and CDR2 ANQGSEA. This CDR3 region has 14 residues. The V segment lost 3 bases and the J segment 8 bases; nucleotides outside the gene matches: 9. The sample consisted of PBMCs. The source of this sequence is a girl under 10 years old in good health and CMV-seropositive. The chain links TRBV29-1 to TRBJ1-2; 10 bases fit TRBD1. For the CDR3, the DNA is TGCAGCGTTGATGGGCGACAGGGGGCGCGCGGCTACACCTTC. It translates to CSVDGRQGARGYTF.